This T cell receptor beta chain was observed in a study of blood T cell repertoires in COVID-19. About the research overall: Sites across the United States, Italy and Spain contributed samples from acute and convalescent COVID-19. PBMCs, B-cell-depleted T cells, or T cells provided the cDNA or gDNA that made up the material.

As processed by the authors: Estimation of nucleated cell counts was performed using reference gene primer amplification. TCRdb's copy holds only in-frame clones and misses some; the assay was immunoSEQ multiplex PCR. V, J and clone size are taken as reported in that table, and D and trimming were inferred from the DNA itself. The data hold roughly 250,000 clones, with approximately 90% observed a single time. The CDR3 has 15 residues. From germline, CDR1 is GTSNPN and CDR2 SVGIG (reference sequence). With 0 bases clipped from V and 8 bases from J, the junction kept 9 bases outside the gene matches. This clone was counted only a few times.

This rearrangement joins TRBV30 to TRBJ1-2; 10 bases are shared with TRBD1. Specimen: peripheral blood. The source of this sequence is a woman aged 35 to 49 with acute or convalescent COVID-19. DNA of the CDR3: TGTGCCTGGAGTGTACTACTTGACAGGGGGCAAGGCTACACCTTC. Its protein product is CAWSVLLDRGQGYTF.